The TCR beta chain described here comes from a study of T cell clones after liver transplantation. V lost 3 bases to trimming and J lost 5 bases; unmatched junction nucleotides: 14. The CDR3 totals 19 residues. CDR1 is MDHEN and CDR2 is SYDVKM in the germline V gene. Sequencing was performed with immunoSEQ multiplex PCR; in TCRdb, only in-frame clones are kept and a portion is missing. The sample records around 100,000 clones, under 90% being singletons. This TCR was recovered from a human patient who received a liver transplant. Some T cells may be the graft donor's. The gene calls are TRBV28 and TRBJ2-5, with 14 bases that match TRBD2. The sequences come from CD4+ T cells from blood, collected approximately 43 months after liver transplant. The CDR3: CASSFLGGLAGVELETQYF. The CDR3 coding sequence is TGTGCCAGCAGTTTCTTAGGGGGACTAGCGGGAGTGGAGCTTGAGACCCAGTACTTC.